This T cell receptor (beta chain) was found in a study of blood T cell repertoires in COVID-19. Study overall: Sources were T cells, B-cell-depleted T cells, or PBMCs; the material itself was cDNA or gDNA.

CDR3 size: 14 residues. In germline, CDR1 is ENHRY, CDR2 SYGVKD. Between the trimmed V and J ends, which lost 3 bases and 1 base, there was a span of 6 bases. Original data processing: Amplification of reference gene primers was used by the study to estimate nucleated cell counts. Some clones are missing from TCRdb's copy, which holds only in-frame ones; the method was immunoSEQ multiplex PCR. The V and J calls and clone size are taken from that table; D and trimming were inferred from the DNA. The repertoire holds some 97,000 clones, with about 90% as singletons. The clonotype originates from a young man in a cohort sampled during active COVID-19. This rearrangement joins TRBV10-3 to TRBJ2-2; the D gene is possibly TRBD1 (5 bases). The specimen was peripheral blood. The CDR3 loop reads CAISEQENTGELFF. The CDR3 bases are TGTGCCATCAGTGAACAGGAGAACACCGGGGAGCTGTTTTTT.